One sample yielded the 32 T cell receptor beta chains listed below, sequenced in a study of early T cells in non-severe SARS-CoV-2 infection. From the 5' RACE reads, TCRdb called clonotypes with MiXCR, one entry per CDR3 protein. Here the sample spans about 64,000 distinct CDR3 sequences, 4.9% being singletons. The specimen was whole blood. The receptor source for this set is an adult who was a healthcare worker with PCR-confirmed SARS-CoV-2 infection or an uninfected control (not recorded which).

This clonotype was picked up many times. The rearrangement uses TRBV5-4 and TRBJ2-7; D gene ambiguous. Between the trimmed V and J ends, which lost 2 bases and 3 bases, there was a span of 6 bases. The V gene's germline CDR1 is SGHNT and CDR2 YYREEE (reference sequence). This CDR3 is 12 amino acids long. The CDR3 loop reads CASSFQDYEQYF. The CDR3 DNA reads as TGTGCCAGCAGCTTCCAGGACTACGAGCAGTACTTC.

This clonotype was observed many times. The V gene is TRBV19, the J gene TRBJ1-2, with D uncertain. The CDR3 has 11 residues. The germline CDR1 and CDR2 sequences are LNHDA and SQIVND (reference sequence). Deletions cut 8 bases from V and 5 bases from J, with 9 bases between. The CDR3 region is CASWTDYGYTF. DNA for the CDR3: TGTGCCAGTTGGACCGATTATGGCTACACCTTC.

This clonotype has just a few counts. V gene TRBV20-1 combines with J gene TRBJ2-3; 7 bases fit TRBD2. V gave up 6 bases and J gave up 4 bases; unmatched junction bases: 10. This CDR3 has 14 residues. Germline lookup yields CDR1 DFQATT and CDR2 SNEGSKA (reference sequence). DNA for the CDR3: TGCAGTGCCATACGGAGTCGGGGGGCAGATACGCAGTATTTT. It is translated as CSAIRSRGADTQYF.

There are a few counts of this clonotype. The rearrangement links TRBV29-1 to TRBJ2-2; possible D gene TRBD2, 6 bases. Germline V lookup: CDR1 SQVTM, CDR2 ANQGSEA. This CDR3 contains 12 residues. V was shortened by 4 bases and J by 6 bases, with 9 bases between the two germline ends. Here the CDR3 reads CSVVTGAGELFF. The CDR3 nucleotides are TGCAGCGTTGTAACGGGGGCCGGGGAGCTGTTTTTT.

CDR3 sequence: CASSFTGMDNQPQHF. The CDR3 bases are TGTGCCAGCAGCTTCACAGGGATGGACAATCAGCCCCAGCATTTT. The chain uses TRBV7-2 and TRBJ1-5; D possibly corresponds to TRBD1 (6 bases). The germline V gene has CDR1 SGHTA and CDR2 FQGNSA. CDR3 length: 15 residues. The V end lost 3 bases, the J end lost 3 bases, and 12 bases lay between the germline ends.

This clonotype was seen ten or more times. The DNA of the CDR3 is TGTGCCAGTATCCCAGGAGCGGGGGGCACCGGGGAGCTGTTTTTT. Translation: CASIPGAGGTGELFF. The chain carries TRBV19 and TRBJ2-2; 9 bases line up with TRBD2. Germline V gene data show CDR1 as LNHDA and CDR2 as SQIVND (reference sequence). There are 15 residues in the CDR3. The J segment lost 4 bases and the V segment lost 7 bases, leaving 7 bases of the junction unmatched.

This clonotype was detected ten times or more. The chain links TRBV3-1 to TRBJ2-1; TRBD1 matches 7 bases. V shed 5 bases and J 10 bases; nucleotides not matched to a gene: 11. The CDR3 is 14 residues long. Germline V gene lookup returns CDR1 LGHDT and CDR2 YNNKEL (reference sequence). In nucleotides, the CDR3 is TGTGCCAGCAGCTCAGGGACAGTTGGGGGAGAGCAGTTCTTC. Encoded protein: CASSSGTVGGEQFF.

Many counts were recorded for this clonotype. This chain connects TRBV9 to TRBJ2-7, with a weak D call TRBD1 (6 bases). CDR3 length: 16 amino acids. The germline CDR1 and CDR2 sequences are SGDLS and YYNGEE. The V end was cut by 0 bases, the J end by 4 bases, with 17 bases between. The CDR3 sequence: CASSVVLGHGLYEQYF. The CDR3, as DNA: TGTGCCAGCAGCGTAGTACTGGGACATGGTTTGTACGAGCAGTACTTC.

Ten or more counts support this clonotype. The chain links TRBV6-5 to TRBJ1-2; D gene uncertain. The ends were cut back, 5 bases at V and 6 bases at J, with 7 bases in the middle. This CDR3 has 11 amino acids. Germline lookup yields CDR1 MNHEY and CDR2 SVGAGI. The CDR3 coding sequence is TGTGCCAGCAGTAGCCAGGATGGCTACACCTTC. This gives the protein CASSSQDGYTF.

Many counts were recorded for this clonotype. CDR3 sequence: CASSRPRGATDTQYF. For the CDR3, the DNA is TGTGCCAGCAGCCGGCCGCGTGGGGCCACAGATACGCAGTATTTT. This chain uses TRBV4-2 with TRBJ2-3, with a possible D match to TRBD1 (5 bases). Germline V gives CDR1 LGHNA, CDR2 YNFKEQ. The CDR3 covers 15 residues. Trimming removed 4 bases from V and 2 bases from J, with 13 bases in between.

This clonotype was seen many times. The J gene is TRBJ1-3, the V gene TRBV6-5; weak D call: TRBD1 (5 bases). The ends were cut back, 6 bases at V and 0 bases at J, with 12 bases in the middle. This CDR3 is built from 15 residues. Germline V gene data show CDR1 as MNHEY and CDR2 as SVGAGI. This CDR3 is CASRRGDDSGNTIYF. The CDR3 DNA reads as TGTGCCAGCAGGCGGGGGGACGACTCTGGAAACACCATATATTTT.

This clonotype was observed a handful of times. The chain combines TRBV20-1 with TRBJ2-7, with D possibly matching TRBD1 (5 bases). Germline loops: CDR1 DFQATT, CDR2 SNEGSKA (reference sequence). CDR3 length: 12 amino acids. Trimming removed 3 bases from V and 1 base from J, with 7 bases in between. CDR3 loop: CSASDRSYEQYF. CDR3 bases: TGCAGTGCTAGTGACAGATCCTACGAGCAGTACTTC.

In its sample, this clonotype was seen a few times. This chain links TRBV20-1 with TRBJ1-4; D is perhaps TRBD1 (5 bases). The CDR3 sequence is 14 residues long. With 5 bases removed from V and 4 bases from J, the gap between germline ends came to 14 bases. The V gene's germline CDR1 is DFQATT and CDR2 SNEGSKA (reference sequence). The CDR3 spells CSASRDGNNEKLFF. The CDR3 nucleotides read TGCAGTGCTTCCAGGGACGGAAATAATGAAAAACTGTTTTTT.

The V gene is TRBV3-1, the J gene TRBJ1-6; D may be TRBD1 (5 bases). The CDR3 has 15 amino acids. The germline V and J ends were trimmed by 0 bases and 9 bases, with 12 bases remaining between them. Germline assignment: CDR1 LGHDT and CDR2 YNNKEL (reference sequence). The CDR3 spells CASSQDWGIGSPLHF. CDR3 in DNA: TGTGCCAGCAGCCAAGATTGGGGGATTGGTTCACCCCTCCACTTT.

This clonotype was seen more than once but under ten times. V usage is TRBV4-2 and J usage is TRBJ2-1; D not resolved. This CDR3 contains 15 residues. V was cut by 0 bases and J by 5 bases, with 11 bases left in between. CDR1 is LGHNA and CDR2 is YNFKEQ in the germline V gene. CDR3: CASSQDDVYNNEQFF. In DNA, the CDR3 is TGTGCCAGCAGCCAAGATGATGTCTACAACAATGAGCAGTTCTTC.

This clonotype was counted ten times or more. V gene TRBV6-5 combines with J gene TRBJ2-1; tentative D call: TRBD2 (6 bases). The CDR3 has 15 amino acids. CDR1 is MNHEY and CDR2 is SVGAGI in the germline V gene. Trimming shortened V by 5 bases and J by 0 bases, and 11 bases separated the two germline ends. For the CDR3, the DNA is TGTGCCAGCAGTGGGGGACTTCCCTCCTACAATGAGCAGTTCTTC. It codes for CASSGGLPSYNEQFF.

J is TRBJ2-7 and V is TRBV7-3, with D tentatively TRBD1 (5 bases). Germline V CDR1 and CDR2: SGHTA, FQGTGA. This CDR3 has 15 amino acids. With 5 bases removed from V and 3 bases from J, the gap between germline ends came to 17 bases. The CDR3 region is CASSPRKGPIYEQYF. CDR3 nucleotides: TGTGCCAGCAGCCCGCGGAAGGGGCCTATCTACGAGCAGTACTTC.

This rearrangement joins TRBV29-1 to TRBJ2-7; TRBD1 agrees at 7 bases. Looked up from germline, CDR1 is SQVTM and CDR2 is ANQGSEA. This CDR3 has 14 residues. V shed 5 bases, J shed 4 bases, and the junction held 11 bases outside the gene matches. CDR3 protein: CSVITGDEGYEQYF. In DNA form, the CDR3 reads TGCAGCGTTATAACAGGGGATGAAGGATACGAGCAGTACTTC.

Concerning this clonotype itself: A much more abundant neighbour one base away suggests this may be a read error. The CDR3 spells CSASSGQLDEKLFF. The DNA of the CDR3 is TGCAGTGCTTCTTCGGGACAGCTAGATGAAAAACTGTTTTTT. The chain employs TRBV20-1 and TRBJ1-4, with 7 bases fitting TRBD1. The CDR3 is 14 amino acids. Germline V gene sequence: CDR1 DFQATT, CDR2 SNEGSKA (reference sequence). J gave up 6 bases and V 5 bases, and 9 bases lay outside the gene matches.

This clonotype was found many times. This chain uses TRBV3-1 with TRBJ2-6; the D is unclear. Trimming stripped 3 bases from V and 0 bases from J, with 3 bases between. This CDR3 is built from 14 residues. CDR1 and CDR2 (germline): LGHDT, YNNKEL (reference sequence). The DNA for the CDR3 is TGTGCCAGCAGCCAGGGCTCTGGGGCCAACGTCCTGACTTTC. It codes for CASSQGSGANVLTF.

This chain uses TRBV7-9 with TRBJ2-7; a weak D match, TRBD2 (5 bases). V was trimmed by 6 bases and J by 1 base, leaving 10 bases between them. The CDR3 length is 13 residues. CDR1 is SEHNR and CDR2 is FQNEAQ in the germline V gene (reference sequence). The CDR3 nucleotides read TGTGCCAGCAGTCTCCGGGATTCCTACGAGCAGTACTTC. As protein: CASSLRDSYEQYF.

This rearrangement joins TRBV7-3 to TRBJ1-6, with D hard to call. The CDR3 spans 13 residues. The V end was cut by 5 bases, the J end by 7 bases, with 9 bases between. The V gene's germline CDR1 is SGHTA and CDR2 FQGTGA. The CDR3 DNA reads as TGTGCCAGCAGCCTCACAAGAAATTCACCCCTCCACTTT. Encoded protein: CASSLTRNSPLHF.

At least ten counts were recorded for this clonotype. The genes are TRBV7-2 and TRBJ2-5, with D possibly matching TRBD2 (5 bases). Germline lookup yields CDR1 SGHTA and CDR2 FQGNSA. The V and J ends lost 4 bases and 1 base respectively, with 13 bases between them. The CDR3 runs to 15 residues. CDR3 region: CASSSRPGSQETQYF. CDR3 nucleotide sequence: TGTGCCAGCAGCTCGAGGCCTGGGAGCCAAGAGACCCAGTACTTC.

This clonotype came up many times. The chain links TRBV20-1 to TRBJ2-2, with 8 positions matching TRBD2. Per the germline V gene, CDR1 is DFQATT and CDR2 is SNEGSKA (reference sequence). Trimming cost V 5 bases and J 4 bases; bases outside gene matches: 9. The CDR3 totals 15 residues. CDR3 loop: CSARPGLVGTGELFF. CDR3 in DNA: TGCAGTGCTCGACCGGGACTAGTAGGCACCGGGGAGCTGTTTTTT.

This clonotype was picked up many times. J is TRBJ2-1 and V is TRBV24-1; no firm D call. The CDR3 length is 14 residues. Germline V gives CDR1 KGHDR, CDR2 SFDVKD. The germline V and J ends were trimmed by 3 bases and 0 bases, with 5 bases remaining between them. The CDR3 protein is CATSDINSYNEQFF. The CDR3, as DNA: TGTGCCACCAGTGATATAAACTCCTACAATGAGCAGTTCTTC.

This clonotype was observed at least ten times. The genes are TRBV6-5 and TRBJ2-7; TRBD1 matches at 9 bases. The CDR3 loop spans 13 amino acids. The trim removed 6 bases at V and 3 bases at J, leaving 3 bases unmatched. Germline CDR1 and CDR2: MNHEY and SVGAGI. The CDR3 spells CASSTGGLYEQYF. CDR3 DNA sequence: TGTGCCAGCAGCACAGGGGGCCTCTACGAGCAGTACTTC.

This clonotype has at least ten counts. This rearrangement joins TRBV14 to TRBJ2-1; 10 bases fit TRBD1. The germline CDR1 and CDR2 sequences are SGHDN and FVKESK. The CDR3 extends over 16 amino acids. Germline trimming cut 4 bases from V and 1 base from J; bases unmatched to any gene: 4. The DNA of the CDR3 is TGTGCCAGCAGCCGTGGGACAGGGGTGTCCTACAATGAGCAGTTCTTC. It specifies CASSRGTGVSYNEQFF.

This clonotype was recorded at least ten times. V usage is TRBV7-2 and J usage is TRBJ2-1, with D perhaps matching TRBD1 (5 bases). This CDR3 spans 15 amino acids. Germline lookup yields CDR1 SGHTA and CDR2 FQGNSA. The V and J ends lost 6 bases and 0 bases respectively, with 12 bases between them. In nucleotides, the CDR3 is TGTGCCAGCAGTTGGGGCTATAGCTCCTACAATGAGCAGTTCTTC. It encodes CASSWGYSSYNEQFF.

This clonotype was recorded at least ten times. The CDR3 spells CASSPTSYEQYF. CDR3 DNA: TGTGCCAGCAGTCCTACATCCTACGAGCAGTACTTC. The chain couples TRBV12-3 or TRBV12-4 to TRBJ2-7; D gene unclear. The CDR3 is 12 amino acids. V dropped 5 bases and J dropped 1 base, with 6 bases sitting between them.

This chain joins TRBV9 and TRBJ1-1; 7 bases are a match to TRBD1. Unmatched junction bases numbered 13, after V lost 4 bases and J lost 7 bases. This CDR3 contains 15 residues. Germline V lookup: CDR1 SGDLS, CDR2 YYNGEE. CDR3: CASSYEVTGTDEAFF. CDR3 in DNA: TGTGCCAGCAGCTACGAGGTGACAGGGACGGATGAAGCTTTCTTT.

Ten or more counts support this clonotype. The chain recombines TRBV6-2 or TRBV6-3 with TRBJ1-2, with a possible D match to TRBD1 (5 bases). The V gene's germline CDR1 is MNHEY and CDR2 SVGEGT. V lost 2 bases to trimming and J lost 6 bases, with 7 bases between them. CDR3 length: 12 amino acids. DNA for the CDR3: TGTGCCAGCAGTTACGCCAGGGATGGCTACACCTTC. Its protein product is CASSYARDGYTF.

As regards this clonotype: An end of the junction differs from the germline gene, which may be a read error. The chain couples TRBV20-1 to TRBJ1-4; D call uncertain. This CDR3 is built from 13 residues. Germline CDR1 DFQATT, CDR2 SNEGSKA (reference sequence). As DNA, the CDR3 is TGCAGTGCGAGAGACGGGACTAATGAAAAACTGTTTTTT. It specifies CSARDGTNEKLFF.